This TCR beta chain was sequenced during a study of shared T cell receptors in the human thymus. With 5 bases removed from V and 0 bases from J, the gap between germline ends came to 12 bases. The germline V gene encodes CDR1 SEHNR and CDR2 FQNEAQ (reference sequence). The CDR3 loop spans 15 amino acids. The table lists this clone with a count of one. The method was immunoSEQ multiplex PCR; TCRdb's version includes in-frame clones alone and lacks a portion of them. Among fewer than 700,000 clones listed, 70% to 90% were seen once. This sample also appeared in a second study, on human thymus T cells. From that paper: Healthy Finnish infants undergoing corrective surgery for congenital heart defects were used as donors. Thymus was obtained from resections taken during corrective heart surgery. Repertoires sampled from thymus and blood appeared biased in V and J gene usage. As related research reported, thymic repertoires overlapped highly among unrelated individuals.

This receptor was taken from a boy less than two years old with a congenital heart defect. Sequencing was carried out using thymocytes. This chain links TRBV7-9 with TRBJ2-3, with D possibly TRBD1 on 6 matching bases. CDR3 sequence reads: CASSRQVSSTDTQYF. The CDR3 coding sequence is TGTGCCAGCAGCCGACAGGTCTCTAGCACAGATACGCAGTATTTT.